Each of the 14 T cell receptor beta chains below was sequenced from the same sample in a study of cytomegalovirus exposure and HLA in healthy donors. The PCR employed 60 Vbeta primers together with 13 Jbeta primers. Clones were sequenced by immunoSEQ multiplex PCR, and TCRdb holds only the in-frame ones, with some missing. The data contain 150,000 or so clones, approximately 70% of them singletons. Sample: PBMCs. The receptors here all came from a woman aged 18-29 years in good health and CMV-seronegative.

V usage is TRBV7-2 and J usage is TRBJ1-5, with 7 positions matching TRBD1. V shed 3 bases and J 7 bases; nucleotides not matched to a gene: 6. The CDR3 spans 14 residues. Germline lookup yields CDR1 SGHTA and CDR2 FQGNSA. CDR3 sequence reads: CASSFAGGGQPQHF. The CDR3 coding sequence is TGTGCCAGCAGCTTTGCAGGGGGTGGCCAGCCCCAGCATTTT.

The chain recombines TRBV19 with TRBJ2-1; 11 nucleotides line up with TRBD2. The CDR3 runs to 15 residues. CDR1 is LNHDA and CDR2 is SQIVND in the germline V gene (reference sequence). The junction had 12 bases not matched to a gene; V was cut back by 9 bases and J by 8 bases. The CDR3 region is CASNSGGAYSDEQFF. DNA for the CDR3: TGTGCCAGCAATAGCGGGGGGGCCTATAGCGATGAGCAGTTCTTC.

With regard to this clone: Other DNA variants within this sample encode the same CDR3. The genes are TRBV29-1 and TRBJ1-5; D may be TRBD1 (5 bases). V dropped 6 bases and J dropped 0 bases, with 12 bases sitting between them. Germline lookup yields CDR1 SQVTM and CDR2 ANQGSEA. CDR3 length equals 14 residues. The CDR3 sequence is CSVAGPDSNQPQHF. Here the CDR3 DNA reads TGCAGCGTGGCGGGGCCAGATAGCAATCAGCCCCAGCATTTT. The full variable domain, with the rest looked up from reference TRBV29-1 and TRBJ1-5, is SAVISQKPSRDICQRGTSLTIQCQVDSQVTMMFWYRQQPGQSLTLIATANQGSEATYESGFVIDKFPISRPNLTFSTLTVSNMSPEDSSIYLCSVAGPDSNQPQHFGDGTRLSIL.

The rearrangement links TRBV6-4 to TRBJ2-3; 7 bases are a match to TRBD2. Trimming removed 4 bases from V and 3 bases from J; junction bases left unmatched: 1. From germline, CDR1 is MRHNA and CDR2 SNTAGT. The CDR3 runs to 13 residues. The CDR3 DNA reads as TGTGCCAGCAGTGTGCGGGGGACAGATACGCAGTATTTT. This translates into CASSVRGTDTQYF.

The chain employs TRBV30 and TRBJ2-4; 7 bases map to TRBD2. CDR1 is GTSNPN and CDR2 is SVGIG in the germline V gene (reference sequence). This CDR3 comprises 19 residues. V dropped 0 bases and J dropped 0; count of bases not matched to a gene: 14. CDR3 sequence reads: CAWSVRPSGYSLAKNIQYF. The CDR3 region has the DNA TGTGCCTGGAGTGTACGTCCTAGCGGATATTCACTAGCCAAAAACATTCAGTACTTC.

This clone was found a few times. V gene TRBV5-4 combines with J gene TRBJ2-2; D unclear. The V gene lost 3 bases and the J gene lost 7 bases, with 7 bases spanning the gap. CDR3 length equals 12 residues. Germline assignment: CDR1 SGHNT and CDR2 YYREEE (reference sequence). The chain's CDR3 is CASSSSGGELFF. In DNA, the CDR3 is TGTGCCAGCAGCTCCTCAGGCGGGGAGCTGTTTTTT.

The gene calls are TRBV19 and TRBJ1-2; weak D call: TRBD1 (6 bases). The CDR3 has 13 residues. Germline CDR1 LNHDA, CDR2 SQIVND (reference sequence). Deletions cut 5 bases from V and 6 bases from J, with 13 bases between. Here the CDR3 reads CASSLGQGDGYTF. The CDR3 DNA follows: TGTGCCAGTAGTTTGGGACAAGGTGATGGCTACACCTTC. The complete variable domain, with remaining parts taken from reference TRBV19 and TRBJ1-2, reads DGGITQSPKYLFRKEGQNVTLSCEQNLNHDAMYWYRQDPGQGLRLIYYSQIVNDFQKGDIAEGYSVSREKKESFPLTVTSAQKNPTAFYLCASSLGQGDGYTFGSGTRLTVV.

The CDR3 DNA sequence: TGCGCCAGCAGCCAAGAATATGGGCAGGGGGTTTCACCCCTCCACTTT. Translated, it gives CASSQEYGQGVSPLHF. The chain employs TRBV4-3 and TRBJ1-6, with 7 bases fitting TRBD1. V lost 0 bases, J lost 9 bases, and 8 bases stayed unmatched. The CDR3 consists of 16 residues. Looked up from germline, CDR1 is LGHNA and CDR2 is YSLEER.

Of note for this clone: A read error may account for a junction end that differs from germline. The chain uses TRBV7-7 and TRBJ2-2; tentative D call: TRBD1 (6 bases). The V gene's germline CDR1 is SSHAT and CDR2 FNYEAQ (reference sequence). This CDR3 is built from 15 residues. CDR3 sequence: CASRYGTTNTGELFF. For the CDR3, the DNA is TGTGCTAGCAGATACGGGACAACGAACACCGGGGAGCTGTTTTTT. The variable domain in full, with the rest retrieved from reference TRBV7-7 and TRBJ2-2, is GAGVSQSPRYKVTKRGQDVTLRCDPISSHATLYWYQQALGQGPEFLTYFNYEAQPDKSGLPSDRFSAERPEGSISTLTIQRTEQRDSAMYRCASRYGTTNTGELFFGEGSRLTVL.

This clone was recorded only once. The rearrangement uses TRBV19 and TRBJ1-5, with D tentatively TRBD1 (5 bases). From germline, CDR1 is LNHDA and CDR2 SQIVND (reference sequence). V gave up 8 bases and J gave up 0 bases, with 11 bases separating them. This CDR3 comprises 14 residues. The CDR3 loop is CASDDRYSNQPQHF. The CDR3 nucleotides read TGTGCCAGTGATGACAGATATAGCAATCAGCCCCAGCATTTT. Complete variable domain (other parts from reference TRBV19 and TRBJ1-5): DGGITQSPKYLFRKEGQNVTLSCEQNLNHDAMYWYRQDPGQGLRLIYYSQIVNDFQKGDIAEGYSVSREKKESFPLTVTSAQKNPTAFYLCASDDRYSNQPQHFGDGTRLSIL.

The rearrangement uses TRBV18 and TRBJ2-3; 10 nucleotides line up with TRBD1. Unmatched junction bases numbered 6, after V lost 5 bases and J lost 4 bases. The CDR3 contains 15 residues. The V gene's germline CDR1 is KGHSH and CDR2 LQKENI. The CDR3 DNA is TGTGCCAGCTCAACGGACAGGGGGAGGGCAGATACGCAGTATTTT. Translation: CASSTDRGRADTQYF. Full variable domain (outside the CDR3, taken from reference TRBV18 and TRBJ2-3): NAGVMQNPRHLVRRRGQEARLRCSPMKGHSHVYWYRQLPEEGLKFMVYLQKENIIDESGMPKERFSAEFPKEGPSILRIQQVVRGDSAAYFCASSTDRGRADTQYFGPGTRLTVL.

This clone appeared a single time. This chain uses TRBV5-1 with TRBJ2-7; D unclear. The V end lost 1 base, the J end lost 0 bases, and 8 bases lay between the germline ends. The CDR3 is 14 residues long. Germline-derived CDR1 and CDR2 are SGHRS and YFSETQ. The CDR3 region is CASSLLLFSYEQYF. For the CDR3, the DNA is TGCGCCAGCAGCTTGCTCTTATTCTCCTACGAGCAGTACTTC.

The V gene is TRBV28, the J gene TRBJ2-6, with a tentative D call TRBD1 (5 bases). The CDR3 totals 16 residues. The germline V and J ends were trimmed by 4 bases and 4 bases, with 14 bases remaining between them. Germline values: CDR1 MDHEN, CDR2 SYDVKM. Written as DNA, the CDR3 is TGTGCCAGCAGTTCCCATACAGGTAGAGGGGCCAACGTCCTGACTTTC. Protein: CASSSHTGRGANVLTF.

The CDR3 DNA reads TGCGCCAGCAGCTTCGGGACAGGGCGGGGAGAGACCCAGTACTTC. Residues: CASSFGTGRGETQYF. This chain links TRBV5-1 with TRBJ2-5; TRBD1 agrees at 9 bases. The CDR3 length is 15 residues. CDR1 SGHRS and CDR2 YFSETQ come from the germline V gene. The V segment lost 2 bases and the J segment 4 bases; nucleotides outside the gene matches: 6.